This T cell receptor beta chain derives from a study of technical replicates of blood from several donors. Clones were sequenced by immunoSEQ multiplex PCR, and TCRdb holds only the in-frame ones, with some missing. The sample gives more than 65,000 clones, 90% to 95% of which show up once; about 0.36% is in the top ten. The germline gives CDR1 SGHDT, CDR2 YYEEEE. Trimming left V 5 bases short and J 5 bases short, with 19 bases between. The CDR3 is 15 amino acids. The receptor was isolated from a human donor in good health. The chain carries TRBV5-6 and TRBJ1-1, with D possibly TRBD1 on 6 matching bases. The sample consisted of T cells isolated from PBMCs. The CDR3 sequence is CASRVRGGDFTEAFF. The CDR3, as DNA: TGTGCCAGCAGGGTGAGGGGGGGGGATTTTACTGAAGCTTTCTTT.